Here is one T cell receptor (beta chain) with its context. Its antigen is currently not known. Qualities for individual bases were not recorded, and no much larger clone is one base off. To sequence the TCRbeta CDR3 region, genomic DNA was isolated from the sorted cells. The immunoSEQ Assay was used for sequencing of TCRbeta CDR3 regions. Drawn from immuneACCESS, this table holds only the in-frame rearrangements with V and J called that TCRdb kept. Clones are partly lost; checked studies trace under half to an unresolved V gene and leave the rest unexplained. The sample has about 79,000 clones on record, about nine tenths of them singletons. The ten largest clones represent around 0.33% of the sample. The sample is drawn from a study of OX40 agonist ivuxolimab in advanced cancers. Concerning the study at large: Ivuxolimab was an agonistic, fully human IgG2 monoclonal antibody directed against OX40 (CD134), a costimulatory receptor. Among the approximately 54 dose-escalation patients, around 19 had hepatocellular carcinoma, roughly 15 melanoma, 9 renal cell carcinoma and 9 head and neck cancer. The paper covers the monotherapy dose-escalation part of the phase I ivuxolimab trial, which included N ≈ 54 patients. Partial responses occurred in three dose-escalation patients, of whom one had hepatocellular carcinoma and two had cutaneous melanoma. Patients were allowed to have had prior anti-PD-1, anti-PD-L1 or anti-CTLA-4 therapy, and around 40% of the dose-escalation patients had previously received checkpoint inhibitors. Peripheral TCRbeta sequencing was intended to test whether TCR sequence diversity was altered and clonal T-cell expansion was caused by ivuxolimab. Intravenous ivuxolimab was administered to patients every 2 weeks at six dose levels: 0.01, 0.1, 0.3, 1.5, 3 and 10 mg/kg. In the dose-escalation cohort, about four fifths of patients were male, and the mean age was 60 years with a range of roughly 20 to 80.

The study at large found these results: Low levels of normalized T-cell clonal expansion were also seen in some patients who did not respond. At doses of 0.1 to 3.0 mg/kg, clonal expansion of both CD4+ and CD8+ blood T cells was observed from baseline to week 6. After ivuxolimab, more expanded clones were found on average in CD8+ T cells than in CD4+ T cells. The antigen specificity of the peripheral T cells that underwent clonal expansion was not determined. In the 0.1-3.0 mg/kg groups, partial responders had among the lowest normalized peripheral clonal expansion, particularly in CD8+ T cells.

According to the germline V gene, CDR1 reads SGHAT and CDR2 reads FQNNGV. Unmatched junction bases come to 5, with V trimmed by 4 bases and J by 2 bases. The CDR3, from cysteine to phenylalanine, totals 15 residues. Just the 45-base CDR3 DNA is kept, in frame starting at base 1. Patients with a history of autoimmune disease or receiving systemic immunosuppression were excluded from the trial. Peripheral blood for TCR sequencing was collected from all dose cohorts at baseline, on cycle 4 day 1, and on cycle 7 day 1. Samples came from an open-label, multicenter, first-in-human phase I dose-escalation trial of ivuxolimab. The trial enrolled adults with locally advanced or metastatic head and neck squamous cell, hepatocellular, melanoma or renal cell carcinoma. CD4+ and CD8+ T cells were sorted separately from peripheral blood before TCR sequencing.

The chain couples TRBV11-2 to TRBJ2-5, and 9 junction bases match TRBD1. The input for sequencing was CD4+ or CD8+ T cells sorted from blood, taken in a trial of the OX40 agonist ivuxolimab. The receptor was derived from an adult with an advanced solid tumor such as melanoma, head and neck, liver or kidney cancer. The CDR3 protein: CASSSYRGRQETQYF. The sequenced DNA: TGTGCCAGCAGCTCGTACAGGGGGCGGCAAGAGACCCAGTACTTC.